The entry that follows covers one T cell receptor beta chain sequence. Tumour samples came from separate, distinct regions of the hepatocellular carcinoma nodule. Using immunoSEQ multiplex PCR, the repertoire was profiled, and TCRdb retains in-frame clones only, with some absent. The repertoire holds about 6,200 clones, with 60% to 75% as singletons. The CDR3 length is 14 residues. V was shortened by 4 bases and J by 7 bases, with 17 bases between the two germline ends. Germline V CDR1 and CDR2: SEHNR, FQNEAQ (reference sequence). The data were obtained in a study of intratumoral heterogeneity in liver cancer.

V usage is TRBV7-9 and J usage is TRBJ2-7; either TRBD1 or TRBD2 may supply D (5 bases each). The specimen was tumor tissue, collected before any cancer treatment. The sequence was obtained from a woman between 70 and 85 years old with hepatocellular carcinoma. CDR3 in amino acids: CASSSGTIPLEQYF. The CDR3, as DNA: TGTGCCAGCAGCTCCGGGACCATCCCTTTGGAGCAGTACTTC.